Each of the 28 T cell receptor beta chains below was sequenced from the same sample in a study of blood T cell repertoires in COVID-19 (dated by TCRdb to about 2020). The library was generated by the immunoSEQ multiplex PCR assay. The clones in this table, taken by TCRdb from immuneACCESS, are in-frame only. Not every clone is retained; where verified, under half of the shortfall comes from an unresolved V gene, and the cause of the rest is unknown. Here the sample has 250,000 to 300,000 clones; roughly 80% occur a single time. The ten largest clones capture more than 4% of the sample. The specimen sequenced was PBMCs or T cells enriched from blood (not recorded which). The receptors shown here come from a middle-aged man who had been exposed to COVID-19.

The rearrangement joins TRBV30 to TRBJ2-7; D might be TRBD2 (5 bases). The CDR3 runs to 14 residues. The germline CDR1 and CDR2 sequences are GTSNPN and SVGIG (reference sequence). V was shortened by 2 bases and J by 1 base, with 12 bases between the two germline ends. CDR3 sequence (DNA): TGTGCCTGGAGTTCCGGCGGGTTATCCTACGAGCAGTACTTC. Protein product: CAWSSGGLSYEQYF.

This chain joins TRBV7-2 and TRBJ1-5; D may be TRBD1 (5 bases). V was pared by 5 bases and J by 4 bases, with 15 bases between. Germline CDR1 and CDR2: SGHTA and FQGNSA. CDR3 length: 15 amino acids. The CDR3 DNA is TGTGCCAGCAGCGGCAATCCAGGGATAAATCAGCCCCAGCATTTT. It encodes CASSGNPGINQPQHF. The full variable domain, with the rest looked up from reference TRBV7-2 and TRBJ1-5, is GAGVSQSPSNKVTEKGKDVELRCDPISGHTALYWYRQSLGQGLEFLIYFQGNSAPDKSGLPSDRFSAERTGGSVSTLTIQRTQQEDSAVYLCASSGNPGINQPQHFGDGTRLSIL.

CDR3 bases: TGTGCCAGCAGCCTCACCCAGGGAGAGCAGTACTTC. Its protein is CASSLTQGEQYF. The chain combines TRBV4-2 with TRBJ2-7; possible D gene TRBD1, 5 bases. There are 12 residues in the CDR3. Trimming took off 4 bases at V and 7 bases at J, with 11 bases between the two ends. Germline V gene data show CDR1 as LGHNA and CDR2 as YNFKEQ.

The chain combines TRBV29-1 with TRBJ2-1; 8 bases line up with TRBD2. CDR3 length: 15 amino acids. Germline trimming cut 6 bases from V and 5 bases from J; bases unmatched to any gene: 12. CDR1 and CDR2 from the germline V gene are SQVTM and ANQGSEA. CDR3 in DNA: TGCAGCGTAAAGAGGCGACTAGCGATACACAATGAGCAGTTCTTC. Amino acid sequence: CSVKRRLAIHNEQFF.

The chain combines TRBV10-2 with TRBJ1-6, with D maybe TRBD1 (5 bases). Germline values: CDR1 WSHSY, CDR2 SAAADI. The germline V and J ends were trimmed by 8 bases and 13 bases, with 21 bases remaining between them. This CDR3 region has 14 residues. The CDR3 region has the DNA TGCGCCAGCGGGGGGACGGGAAGCCTTTCGCCCCTCCACTTT. Translating it yields CASGGTGSLSPLHF.

This chain connects TRBV5-4 to TRBJ1-1, with 7 bases identical to TRBD1. After removal of 4 bases from V and 11 bases from J, the junction contained 11 bases not matched to a gene. The CDR3 covers 13 residues. The germline gives CDR1 SGHNT, CDR2 YYREEE (reference sequence). The CDR3 coding sequence is TGTGCCAGCAGCCACCAAGAGACAGGGCAGGCTTTCTTT. Protein: CASSHQETGQAFF.

Written as DNA, the CDR3 is TGTGCCAGTAGTATAGCTGGGACAATTCAGAGTCAAAACATTCAGTACTTC. It encodes CASSIAGTIQSQNIQYF. V and J are TRBV19 and TRBJ2-4; possibly TRBD1 for D (6 bases). The CDR3 has 17 amino acids. Trimming took 1 base from V and 5 from J, leaving 18 bases between them. Germline values: CDR1 LNHDA, CDR2 SQIVND (reference sequence).

The chain is built from TRBV18 and TRBJ1-3, with a tentative D call TRBD1 (6 bases). The germline V and J ends were trimmed by 3 bases and 2 bases, with 14 bases remaining between them. Germline V gene sequence: CDR1 KGHSH, CDR2 LQKENI. CDR3 length: 16 residues. The CDR3 coding sequence is TGTGCCAGCTCACCTACAGGGTTGGGAACTGGAAACACCATATATTTT. Translation: CASSPTGLGTGNTIYF.

The genes are TRBV9 and TRBJ1-3, with D uncertain. Trimming cost V 2 bases and J 11 bases, with 17 bases left between them. There are 14 residues in the CDR3. Germline CDR1 reads SGDLS; CDR2 reads YYNGEE. The CDR3 DNA sequence: TGTGCCAGCAGCGTCGAGTCCCCCCAAAGTCCCATATATTTT. Amino acids: CASSVESPQSPIYF. The whole variable domain, filled in from reference TRBV9 and TRBJ1-3, reads DSGVTQTPKHLITATGQRVTLRCSPRSGDLSVYWYQQSLDQGLQFLIQYYNGEERAKGNILERFSAQQFPDLHSELNLSSLELGDSALYFCASSVESPQSPIYFGEGSWLTVV.

This clone is a singleton in its sample. The J gene is TRBJ1-2, the V gene TRBV7-8; TRBD1 might be the D (5 bases). Deletions cut 1 base from V and 5 bases from J, with 20 bases between. This CDR3 contains 17 residues. The germline V gene has CDR1 SGHVS and CDR2 FQNEAQ. In DNA, the CDR3 is TGTGCCAGCAGCTTAGGGGGAGGGGTTCCCCTGGGGTATGGCTACACCTTC. This encodes CASSLGGGVPLGYGYTF.

This chain uses TRBV4-2 with TRBJ1-5; D gene uncertain. Germline V gives CDR1 LGHNA, CDR2 YNFKEQ. V was clipped by 1 base and J by 3 bases, with 4 bases between them. This CDR3 is built from 13 residues. In nucleotides, the CDR3 is TGTGCCAGCAGCCAAGCCGTCAATCAGCCCCAGCATTTT. Residues: CASSQAVNQPQHF.

The chain links TRBV9 to TRBJ2-1; TRBD2 might be the D (5 bases). The CDR3 covers 19 residues. From germline, CDR1 is SGDLS and CDR2 YYNGEE. The V and J ends lost 0 bases and 5 bases respectively, with 24 bases between them. CDR3 region: CASSVAGAGEGSRDNEQFF. In DNA form, the CDR3 reads TGTGCCAGCAGCGTAGCGGGTGCCGGTGAGGGATCTCGGGACAATGAGCAGTTCTTC.

The V gene is TRBV7-9, the J gene TRBJ2-7, with 9 nucleotides matching TRBD2. V was clipped by 5 bases and J by 4 bases; unmatched bases: 6. CDR1 is SEHNR and CDR2 is FQNEAQ in the germline V gene (reference sequence). The CDR3 runs 14 residues. In DNA, the CDR3 is TGTGCCAGCAGCCAGTATAGCGGGAGTTACGAGCAGTACTTC. It codes for CASSQYSGSYEQYF.

This chain uses TRBV13 with TRBJ2-7; perhaps TRBD2 as D (6 bases). Looked up from germline, CDR1 is PRHDT and CDR2 is FYEKMQ (reference sequence). V lost 6 bases and J lost 0, with 9 bases in between. This CDR3 has 13 residues. In DNA, the CDR3 is TGTGCCAGCAGTATAGCGGTCTCCTACGAGCAGTACTTC. It is translated as CASSIAVSYEQYF.

In DNA form, the CDR3 reads TGTGCCAGCAGCCTCCTGACCGGCGGAAGCTATGGCTACACCTTC. Amino acid sequence: CASSLLTGGSYGYTF. The genes are TRBV28 and TRBJ1-2, with unresolved D. This CDR3 spans 15 amino acids. Germline V gene lookup returns CDR1 MDHEN and CDR2 SYDVKM. Trimming took 6 bases from V and 4 from J, leaving 18 bases between them.

The chain couples TRBV4-1 to TRBJ2-7, with D tentatively TRBD1 (6 bases). Germline CDR1 and CDR2: MGHRA and YSYEKL. The V gene lost 3 bases and the J gene lost 4 bases, with 10 bases spanning the gap. The CDR3 loop spans 13 amino acids. The CDR3 here is CASSQRTEYEQYF. DNA of the CDR3: TGCGCCAGCAGCCAGAGGACAGAATACGAGCAGTACTTC.

The J gene is TRBJ1-2, the V gene TRBV5-6; D uncertain. Per the germline V gene, CDR1 is SGHDT and CDR2 is YYEEEE. V dropped 4 bases and J dropped 5 bases, with 9 bases sitting between them. CDR3 length: 12 amino acids. The CDR3 DNA follows: TGTGCCAGCAGCGGACTAACTTATGGCTACACCTTC. As protein: CASSGLTYGYTF.

This clone was observed a few times. This chain uses TRBV5-1 with TRBJ2-7, with TRBD1 identical over 10 bases. With 1 base clipped from V and 2 bases from J, the junction kept 3 bases outside the gene matches. CDR1 is SGHRS and CDR2 is YFSETQ in the germline V gene. This CDR3 has 15 residues. The CDR3 DNA reads as TGCGCCAGCAGCTTGTGGGGGACAGGGGCCTACGAGCAGTACTTC. It specifies CASSLWGTGAYEQYF.

CDR3 nucleotides: TGTGCCAGCTCACCGGGGACTAGCGGAGAGACCGGGGAGCTGTTTTTT. Encoded protein: CASSPGTSGETGELFF. The chain joins TRBV18 to TRBJ2-2; 11 bases are shared with TRBD2. The CDR3 is 16 amino acids. Looked up from germline, CDR1 is KGHSH and CDR2 is LQKENI. Trimming took 3 bases from V and 5 from J; bases not matched to a gene: 5. Full variable domain (rest looked up from reference TRBV18 and TRBJ2-2): NAGVMQNPRHLVRRRGQEARLRCSPMKGHSHVYWYRQLPEEGLKFMVYLQKENIIDESGMPKERFSAEFPKEGPSILRIQQVVRGDSAAYFCASSPGTSGETGELFFGEGSRLTVL.

V and J are TRBV3-1 (or the pseudogene TRBV3-2) and TRBJ2-7; 9 bases fit TRBD2. This CDR3 contains 14 residues. The V gene end was trimmed by 1 base and the J gene end by 6 bases; junction bases not matched to a gene: 4. In germline, CDR1 is LGHDT, CDR2 YNNKEL (reference sequence). The CDR3: CASSQGAGGTEQYF. DNA of the CDR3: TGTGCCAGCAGCCAAGGGGCGGGAGGGACCGAGCAGTACTTC.

The chain's CDR3 is CASTRTGLYEQYF. In nucleotides, the CDR3 is TGTGCCAGCACCAGGACAGGGCTTTACGAGCAGTACTTC. The chain uses TRBV6-5 and TRBJ2-7, with 8 bases lining up with TRBD1. Germline CDR1 MNHEY, CDR2 SVGAGI. CDR3 size: 13 residues. J was trimmed by 4 bases and V by 7 bases; bases with no gene match: 6.

The V and J genes are TRBV24-1 and TRBJ2-1, with TRBD2 matching 7 bases. The V gene end was trimmed by 1 base and the J gene end by 0 bases; junction bases not matched to a gene: 2. The CDR3 has 16 residues. From germline, CDR1 is KGHDR and CDR2 SFDVKD. In DNA form, the CDR3 reads TGTGCCACCAGTGATTTAGGCGGGAGCTCCTACAATGAGCAGTTCTTC. It is translated as CATSDLGGSSYNEQFF.

The gene calls are TRBV7-8 and TRBJ1-1; 12 nucleotides line up with TRBD1. The CDR3 is 15 residues long. J gave up 11 bases and V 5 bases, and 12 bases lay outside the gene matches. The germline CDR1 and CDR2 sequences are SGHVS and FQNEAQ. CDR3 residues: CASSPRGGQGAWAFF. In DNA, the CDR3 is TGTGCCAGCAGCCCACGCGGGGGACAGGGGGCTTGGGCTTTCTTT.

The J gene is TRBJ2-5, the V gene TRBV7-2, with D perhaps matching TRBD2 (6 bases). V was trimmed by 5 bases and J by 5 bases, leaving 15 bases between them. The germline V gene has CDR1 SGHTA and CDR2 FQGNSA. CDR3 length: 14 amino acids. CDR3 amino acids: CASSGRRAWETQYF. In nucleotides, the CDR3 is TGTGCCAGCAGCGGGAGGAGAGCCTGGGAGACCCAGTACTTC.

Regarding this clone: One junction end does not reproduce the germline sequence, and a read error may be involved. The V and J genes are TRBV11-2 and TRBJ2-7, with D hard to call. The length of the CDR3 is 12 residues. Germline V CDR1 and CDR2: SGHAT, FQNNGV. The CDR3 protein is CASSLVVGESTF. The CDR3 region has the DNA TGTGCCAGCAGCTTAGTTGTCGGTGAGTCCACCTTC.

The chain combines TRBV29-1 with TRBJ2-5, with D perhaps matching TRBD1 (5 bases). Trimming took 4 bases from V and 5 from J, leaving 8 bases between them. Germline V gives CDR1 SQVTM, CDR2 ANQGSEA. CDR3 length: 11 residues. The CDR3 nucleotides are TGCAGCGTTGCAGGGCCGGAGACCCAGTACTTC. It yields the protein CSVAGPETQYF.

The rearrangement joins TRBV9 to TRBJ1-6, with a possible D match to TRBD1 (5 bases). CDR3 length equals 15 residues. The ends were cut back, 0 bases at V and 9 bases at J, with 13 bases in the middle. Per the germline V gene, CDR1 is SGDLS and CDR2 is YYNGEE. As DNA, the CDR3 is TGTGCCAGCAGCGTAGGGGGAGGGGAGGGTTCACCCCTCCACTTT. It encodes CASSVGGGEGSPLHF.

The chain employs TRBV4-1 and TRBJ1-5; D is unclear. The germline gives CDR1 MGHRA, CDR2 YSYEKL. The V and J ends lost 1 base and 2 bases respectively, with 3 bases between them. The CDR3 consists of 13 residues. In nucleotides, the CDR3 is TGCGCCAGCAGCCAAGGAGGCAATCAGCCCCAGCATTTT. Translated, it gives CASSQGGNQPQHF.